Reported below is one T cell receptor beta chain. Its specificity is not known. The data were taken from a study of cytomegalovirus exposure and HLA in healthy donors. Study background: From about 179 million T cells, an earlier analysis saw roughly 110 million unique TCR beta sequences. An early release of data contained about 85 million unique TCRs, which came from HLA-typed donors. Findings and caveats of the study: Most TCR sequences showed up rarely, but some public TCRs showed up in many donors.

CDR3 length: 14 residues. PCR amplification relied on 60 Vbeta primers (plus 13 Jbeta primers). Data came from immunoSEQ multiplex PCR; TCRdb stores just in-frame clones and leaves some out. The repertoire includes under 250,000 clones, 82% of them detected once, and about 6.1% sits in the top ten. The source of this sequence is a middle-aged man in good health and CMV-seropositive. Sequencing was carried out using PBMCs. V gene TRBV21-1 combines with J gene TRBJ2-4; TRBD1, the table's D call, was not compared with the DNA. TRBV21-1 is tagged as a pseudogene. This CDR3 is CASSKQQGKNIQYF. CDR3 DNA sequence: TGTGCCAGCAGCAAGCAACAGGGAAAAAACATTCAGTACTTC.